A selection of T cell receptor beta chains follows, all from one sample in a study of circulating CD8 cells and anti-PD-1 response in melanoma. TCRdb called the reads again in MiXCR, with one record for every CDR3 protein. The data hold more than 400 distinct CDR3 sequences, with under 8.5% observed a single time. The specimen comprised CD8+ T cells from PBMCs, sampled at baseline or after one month of anti-PD-1 therapy (not recorded which). These receptors all stem from a human donor with melanoma. Each CDR3 is given with its conserved first and last residue. Each record gives: J gene, D gene, V gene, clone size, CDR3 DNA, CDR3 protein. D genes are given only for firm matches. Rows give clone size only sometimes, using once, few, many, or a class for an expanded clone.

J: TRBJ2-7; D: TRBD1; V: TRBV28; size: medium-sized; DNA: TGTGCCAGCAGTTTCCCAAGGGGACAGTTCTCCTACGAGCAGTACTTC; CDR3: CASSFPRGQFSYEQYF
J: TRBJ2-1; D: TRBD2; V: TRBV24-1; size: medium-sized; DNA: TGTGCCACCAGTGACCTGGCGGGGGGGGCATACAATGAGCAGTTCTTC; CDR3: CATSDLAGGAYNEQFF
J: TRBJ1-1; D: -; V: TRBV5-8; size: medium-sized; DNA: TGTGCCAGCAGCTTGCGAGGGGAGGACACTGAAGCTTTCTTT; CDR3: CASSLRGEDTEAFF
J: TRBJ2-2; D: -; V: TRBV27; size: large; DNA: TGTGCCAGCAGGGAGACCTACAGCGGGGAGCTGTTTTTT; CDR3: CASRETYSGELFF
J: TRBJ2-1; D: -; V: TRBV5-4; size: medium-sized; DNA: TGTGCCAGCAGCTTACAGGGGGGGAGCGATGAGCAGTTCTTC; CDR3: CASSLQGGSDEQFF
J: TRBJ2-2; D: -; V: TRBV4-1; size: medium-sized; DNA: TGCGCCAGCAGCCAAGTAGCAGGAACGAACACCGGGGAGCTGTTTTTT; CDR3: CASSQVAGTNTGELFF
J: TRBJ2-2; D: -; V: TRBV11-2; size: -; DNA: TGTGCCAGCAGCTACACCGGGGAGCTGTTTTTT; CDR3: CASSYTGELFF
J: TRBJ2-7; D: -; V: TRBV11-1; size: medium-sized; DNA: TGTGCCAGCAGCTTACTCAGCTCCTACGAGCAGTACTTC; CDR3: CASSLLSSYEQYF
J: TRBJ1-5; D: -; V: TRBV9; size: -; DNA: TGTGCCAGCAGTCTTGGAGCTTATAGCAATCAGCCCCAGCATTTT; CDR3: CASSLGAYSNQPQHF
J: TRBJ1-5; D: -; V: TRBV4-2; size: large; DNA: TGTGCCAGCAGCCAAGACCCTGGACAGTCCAATCAGCCCCAGCATTTT; CDR3: CASSQDPGQSNQPQHF
J: TRBJ1-1; D: -; V: TRBV7-9; size: few; DNA: TGTGCCAGCTGCCTTTGGGGGAACACTGAAGCTTTCTTT; CDR3: CASCLWGNTEAFF
J: TRBJ2-7; D: TRBD2; V: TRBV4-2; size: -; DNA: TGTGACAGCAGCCAAGGGGAGGGAGGGAATCAGTACGAGCAGTACTTC; CDR3: CDSSQGEGGNQYEQYF
J: TRBJ2-2; D: TRBD1; V: TRBV24-1; size: hyperexpanded; DNA: TGTGCCACCTCGTCCATCGGGACAGGGACTATGACGAACACCGGGGAGCTGTTTTTT; CDR3: CATSSIGTGTMTNTGELFF
J: TRBJ2-2; D: -; V: TRBV2; size: medium-sized; DNA: TGTGCCAGCAGTGACGGGGCCGTGGCGCCCGGGGAGCTGTTTTTT; CDR3: CASSDGAVAPGELFF
J: TRBJ2-2; D: -; V: TRBV27; size: medium-sized; DNA: TGTGCCAGCAGTTGGACGGAGAGGGGGGAGCTGTTTTTT; CDR3: CASSWTERGELFF
J: TRBJ1-1; D: -; V: TRBV27; size: large; DNA: TGTGCCAGCAGAGTTGGGCAGGGAACCGAAGCTTTCTTT; CDR3: CASRVGQGTEAFF
J: TRBJ2-5; D: TRBD1; V: TRBV12-3/TRBV12-4; size: medium-sized; DNA: TGTGCCAGCAGACGTGCCGGGACAGCTCAAGAGACCCAGTACTTC; CDR3: CASRRAGTAQETQYF
J: TRBJ2-2; D: -; V: TRBV10-3; size: few; DNA: TGTGCCATCAGAGGCATAAACACCGGGGAGCTGTTTTTT; CDR3: CAIRGINTGELFF